This section outlines one T cell receptor (beta chain) sequence together with its context. The CDR3 has 15 residues. Germline CDR1 reads MNHEY; CDR2 reads SVGEGT. Unmatched junction bases numbered 7, after V lost 5 bases and J lost 4 bases. Sequencing used immunoSEQ multiplex PCR; TCRdb keeps in-frame clones, though not all of them. The sample lists approximately 150,000 clones, over 80% seen once, with around 9% in the top ten. This sample is drawn from a study of blood T cell repertoires in COVID-19. The source material was peripheral blood. This chain connects TRBV6-2 or TRBV6-3 to TRBJ1-5, with TRBD1 identical over 8 bases. The receptor was isolated from a man under 40 with COVID-19, enrolled during active disease. The CDR3 protein is CASSSGQGRNQPQHF. CDR3 nucleotide sequence: TGTGCCAGCAGTAGCGGACAGGGCCGAAATCAGCCCCAGCATTTT.